This entry concerns a single T cell receptor (beta chain). Original data processing: Nucleated cell number was recorded as an estimate derived from reference gene primer amplification. The repertoire was sequenced with immunoSEQ multiplex PCR; TCRdb's copy has only in-frame clones and lacks some. That table gives V, J and clone size, and the DNA gave D and trimming. Here the sample spans about 200,000 clones, 80% to 90% being singletons. This sample is drawn from a study of blood T cell repertoires in COVID-19. The wider study: Sites in the United States, Italy and Spain provided acute and convalescent COVID-19 samples. From T cells, B-cell-depleted T cells, or PBMCs came the material, which was cDNA or gDNA.

Germline V CDR1 and CDR2: MDHEN, SYDVKM. Trimming removed 2 bases from V and 2 bases from J; junction bases left unmatched: 15. This CDR3 spans 19 amino acids. What was sequenced was peripheral blood. The origin of this receptor is a human donor in a cohort sampled during active COVID-19. V and J are TRBV28 and TRBJ2-1; 7 positions agree with TRBD1. CDR3 bases: TGTGCCAGCAGTTTAGGTCCCGTTAATAGGGGGCGCCCCTACAATGAGCAGTTCTTC. As protein: CASSLGPVNRGRPYNEQFF.